The sequence of this T cell receptor (beta chain) was determined in a study of relationships among human T cell subsets. Between the trimmed V and J ends, which lost 3 bases and 0 bases, there was a span of 17 bases. The CDR3 has 17 amino acids. Germline V lookup: CDR1 MDHEN, CDR2 SYDVKM. Anti-CD45RO beads selected memory T cells out of the CD45RA-negative fraction. Subset-specific monoclonal antibody beads were used to isolate T cell subsets. This clonotype was detected only once. Antigen specificity is unknown. Semiquantitative ARM-PCR amplified T cell receptor alpha and beta CDR3 regions from mRNA. Exponential amplification used communal superprimers after tagged nested gene-specific primers in ARM-PCR. Before the second round, exonuclease removed the nested primers. TCRdb reanalysed the multiplex PCR reads using MiXCR and keeps one entry per CDR3 protein. Found here are 8,500 to 10,000 distinct CDR3 sequences, 50% to 60% of them singletons; the top ten hold roughly 5.2%.

General study points: Th1, Th2 and regulatory T cells shared many CDR3 sequences.

The sequenced sample was memory T cells sorted from blood. This TCR was sampled from a man in his forties in good health. The V gene is TRBV28, the J gene TRBJ2-5; D is unclear. As DNA, the CDR3 is TGTGCCAGCAGTTTCCGCCCCCAAACCCGGTACCAAGAGACCCAGTACTTC. Amino acids: CASSFRPQTRYQETQYF.